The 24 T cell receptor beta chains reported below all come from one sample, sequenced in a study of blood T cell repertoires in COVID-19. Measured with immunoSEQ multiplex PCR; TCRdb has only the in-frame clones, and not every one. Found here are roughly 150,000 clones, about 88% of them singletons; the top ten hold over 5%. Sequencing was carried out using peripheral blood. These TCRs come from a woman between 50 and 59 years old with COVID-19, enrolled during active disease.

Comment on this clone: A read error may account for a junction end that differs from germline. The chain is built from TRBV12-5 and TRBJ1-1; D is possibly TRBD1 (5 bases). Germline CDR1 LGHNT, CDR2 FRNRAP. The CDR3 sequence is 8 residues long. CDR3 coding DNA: TGTGCTAGTGGTTTGGGACAGTTT. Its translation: CASGLGQF.

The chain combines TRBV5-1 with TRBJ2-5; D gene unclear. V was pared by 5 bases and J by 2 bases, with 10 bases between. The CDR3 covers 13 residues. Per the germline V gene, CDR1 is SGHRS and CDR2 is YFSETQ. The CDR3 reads CASSIGFQETQYF. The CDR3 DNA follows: TGCGCCAGCAGTATCGGGTTTCAAGAGACCCAGTACTTC.

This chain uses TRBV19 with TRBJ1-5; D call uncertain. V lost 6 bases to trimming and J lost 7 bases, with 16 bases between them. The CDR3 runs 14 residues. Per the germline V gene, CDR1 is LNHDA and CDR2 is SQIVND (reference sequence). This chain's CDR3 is CASRAGGTAQPQHF. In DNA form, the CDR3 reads TGTGCCAGTAGGGCCGGAGGAACAGCCCAGCCCCAGCATTTT.

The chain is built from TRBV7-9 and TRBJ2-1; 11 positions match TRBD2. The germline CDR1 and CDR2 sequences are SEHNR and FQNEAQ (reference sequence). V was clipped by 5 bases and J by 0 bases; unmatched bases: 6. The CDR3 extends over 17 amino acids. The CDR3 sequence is CASSRGLAGTSYNEQFF. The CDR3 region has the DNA TGTGCCAGCAGCCGCGGACTAGCGGGTACCTCCTACAATGAGCAGTTCTTC.

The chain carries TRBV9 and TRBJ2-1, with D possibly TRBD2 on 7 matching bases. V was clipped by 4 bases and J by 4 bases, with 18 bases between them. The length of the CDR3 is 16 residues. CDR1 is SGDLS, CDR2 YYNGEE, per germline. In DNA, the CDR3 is TGTGCCAGCAGCCCAGGCTTGGGGGGGCTATACAATGAGCAGTTCTTC. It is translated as CASSPGLGGLYNEQFF.

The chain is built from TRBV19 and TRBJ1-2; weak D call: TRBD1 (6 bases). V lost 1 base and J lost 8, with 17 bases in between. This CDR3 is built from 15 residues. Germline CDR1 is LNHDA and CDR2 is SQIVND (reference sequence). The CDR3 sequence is CASSIAGLGADGYTF. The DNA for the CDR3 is TGTGCCAGTAGTATAGCCGGGTTGGGGGCAGACGGCTACACCTTC.

This CDR3 reads CASSLWTGGSNEQFF. CDR3 DNA: TGTGCCAGCAGTCTCTGGACAGGGGGAAGTAATGAGCAGTTCTTC. This sequence joins TRBV27 and TRBJ2-1, with 10 bases aligning to TRBD1. Germline V CDR1 and CDR2: MNHEY, SMNVEV (reference sequence). Germline trimming cut 5 bases from V and 7 bases from J; bases unmatched to any gene: 8. This CDR3 contains 15 residues.

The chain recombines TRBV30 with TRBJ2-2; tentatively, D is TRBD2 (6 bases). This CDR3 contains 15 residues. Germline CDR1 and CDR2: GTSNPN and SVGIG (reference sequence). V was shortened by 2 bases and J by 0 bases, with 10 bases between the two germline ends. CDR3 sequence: CAWSPGTSNTGELFF. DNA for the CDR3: TGTGCCTGGAGTCCGGGGACTTCGAACACCGGGGAGCTGTTTTTT. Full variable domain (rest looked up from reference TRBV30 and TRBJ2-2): SQTIHQWPATLVQPVGSPLSLECTVEGTSNPNLYWYRQAAGRGLQLLFYSVGIGQISSEVPQNLSASRPQDRQFILSSKKLLLSDSGFYLCAWSPGTSNTGELFFGEGSRLTVL.

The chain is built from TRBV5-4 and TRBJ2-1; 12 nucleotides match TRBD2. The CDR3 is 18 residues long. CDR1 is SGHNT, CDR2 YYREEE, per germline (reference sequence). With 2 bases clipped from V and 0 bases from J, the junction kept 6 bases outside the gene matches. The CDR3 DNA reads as TGTGCCAGCAGCTTATTACTAGCGGGGGGTAGCTCCTACAATGAGCAGTTCTTC. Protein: CASSLLLAGGSSYNEQFF.

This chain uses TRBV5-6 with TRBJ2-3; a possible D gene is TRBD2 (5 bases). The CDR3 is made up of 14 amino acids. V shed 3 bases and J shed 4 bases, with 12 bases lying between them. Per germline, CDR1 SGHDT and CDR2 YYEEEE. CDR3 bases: TGTGCCAGCAGCTCCGGACTCTCCCCAGATACGCAGTATTTT. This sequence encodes CASSSGLSPDTQYF.

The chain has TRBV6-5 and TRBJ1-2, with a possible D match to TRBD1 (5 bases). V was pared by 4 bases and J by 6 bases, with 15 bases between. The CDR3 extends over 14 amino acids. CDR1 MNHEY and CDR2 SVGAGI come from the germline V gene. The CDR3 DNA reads TGTGCCAGCAGTTTCGGGACTCCGAGGGATGGCTACACCTTC. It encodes CASSFGTPRDGYTF.

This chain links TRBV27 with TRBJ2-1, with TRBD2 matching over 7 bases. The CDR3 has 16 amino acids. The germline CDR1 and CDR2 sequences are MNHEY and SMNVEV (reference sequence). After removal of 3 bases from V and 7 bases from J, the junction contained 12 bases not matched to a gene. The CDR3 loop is CASSFRGDYLQNEQFF. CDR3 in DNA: TGTGCCAGCAGTTTCCGCGGGGACTATCTACAGAATGAGCAGTTCTTC.

The CDR3 coding sequence is TGTGCCAGCAGTTTGGAAGGACAGGCCGGAGAGCCCCAGCATTTT. It specifies CASSLEGQAGEPQHF. J is TRBJ1-5 and V is TRBV27; 7 positions match TRBD1. This CDR3 comprises 15 residues. Germline V CDR1 and CDR2: MNHEY, SMNVEV (reference sequence). Trimming at V came to 3 bases and at J to 8 bases, leaving 10 bases not matched to a gene.

The CDR3 DNA follows: TGCAGCGTCCCTGGGGCGGTCTCCTACGAGCAGTACTTC. It codes for CSVPGAVSYEQYF. The chain employs TRBV29-1 and TRBJ2-7; a possible D gene is TRBD1 (5 bases). CDR1 is SQVTM, CDR2 ANQGSEA, per germline. The CDR3 is 13 residues long. Trimming stripped 6 bases from V and 0 bases from J, with 12 bases between.

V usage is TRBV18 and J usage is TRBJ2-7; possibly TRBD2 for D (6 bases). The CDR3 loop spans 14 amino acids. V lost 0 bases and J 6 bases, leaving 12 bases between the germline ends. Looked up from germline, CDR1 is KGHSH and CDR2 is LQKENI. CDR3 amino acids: CASSPPFGGLEQYF. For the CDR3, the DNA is TGTGCCAGCTCACCACCGTTTGGAGGGCTCGAGCAGTACTTC.

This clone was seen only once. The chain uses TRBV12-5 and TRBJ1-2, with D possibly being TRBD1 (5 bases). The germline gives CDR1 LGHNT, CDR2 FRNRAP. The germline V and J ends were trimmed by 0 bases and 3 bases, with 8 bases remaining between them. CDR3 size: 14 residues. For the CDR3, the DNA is TGTGCTAGTGGTTTGGTAGACAGATACTATGGCTACACCTTC. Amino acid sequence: CASGLVDRYYGYTF.

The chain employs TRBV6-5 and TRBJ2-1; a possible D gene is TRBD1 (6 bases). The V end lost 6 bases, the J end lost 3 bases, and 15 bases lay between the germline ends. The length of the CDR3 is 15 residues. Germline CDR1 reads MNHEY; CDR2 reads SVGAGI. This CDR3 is CASSPFRGYYNEQFF. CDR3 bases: TGTGCCAGCAGCCCCTTCAGGGGTTACTACAATGAGCAGTTCTTC.

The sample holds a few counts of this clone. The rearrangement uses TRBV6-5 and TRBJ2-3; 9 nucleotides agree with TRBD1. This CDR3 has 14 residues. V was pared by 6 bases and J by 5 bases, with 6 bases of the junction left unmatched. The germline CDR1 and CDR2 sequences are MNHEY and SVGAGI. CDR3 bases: TGTGCCAGCAGACAACAGGGGGCAGGAGATACGCAGTATTTT. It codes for CASRQQGAGDTQYF.

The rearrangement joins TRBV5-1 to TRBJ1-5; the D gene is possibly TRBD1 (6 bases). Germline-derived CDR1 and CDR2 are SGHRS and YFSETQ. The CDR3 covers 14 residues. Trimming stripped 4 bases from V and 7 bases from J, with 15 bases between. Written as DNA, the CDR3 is TGCGCCAGCAGCCCCGGGACATCAGGCCAGCCCCAGCATTTT. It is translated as CASSPGTSGQPQHF.

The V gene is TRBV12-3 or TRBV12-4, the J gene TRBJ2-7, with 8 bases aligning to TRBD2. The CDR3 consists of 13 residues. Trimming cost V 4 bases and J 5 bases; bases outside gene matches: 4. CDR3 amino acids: CASSSSSGHEQYF. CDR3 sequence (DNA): TGTGCCAGCAGTTCCTCTAGCGGGCACGAGCAGTACTTC.

This chain's CDR3 is CASSLNGAGETQYF. CDR3 sequence (DNA): TGTGCCAGCAGTTTGAATGGGGCTGGGGAGACCCAGTACTTC. The chain couples TRBV28 to TRBJ2-5; TRBD1 might be the D (5 bases). Germline CDR1 reads MDHEN; CDR2 reads SYDVKM. The CDR3 runs 14 residues. V was trimmed by 3 bases and J by 5 bases, leaving 13 bases between them.

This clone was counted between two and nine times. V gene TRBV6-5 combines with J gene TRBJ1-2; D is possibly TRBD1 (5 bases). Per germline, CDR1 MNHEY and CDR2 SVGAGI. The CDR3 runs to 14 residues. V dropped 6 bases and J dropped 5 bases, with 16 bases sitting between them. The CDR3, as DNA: TGTGCCAGCAGCTTACAGGAACACTTTTATGGCTACACCTTC. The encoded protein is CASSLQEHFYGYTF.

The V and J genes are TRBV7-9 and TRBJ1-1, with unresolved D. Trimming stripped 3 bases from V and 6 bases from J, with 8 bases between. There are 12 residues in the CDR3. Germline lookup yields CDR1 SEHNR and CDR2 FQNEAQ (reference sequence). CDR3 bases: TGTGCCAGCAGCTTCCGGGTACCTGAAGCTTTCTTT. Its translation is CASSFRVPEAFF.

The DNA for the CDR3 is TGTGCCAGCAGCCGCGGGACAGGGGGCCTGCCTGAAGCTTTCTTT. Amino acids: CASSRGTGGLPEAFF. This chain joins TRBV13 and TRBJ1-1; 12 positions agree with TRBD1. The CDR3 runs to 15 residues. Losses at the gene ends were 5 bases for V and 6 bases for J; bases not matched to a gene: 7. Germline assignment: CDR1 PRHDT and CDR2 FYEKMQ (reference sequence).